This T cell receptor beta chain was identified in a study of blood T cell repertoires in COVID-19. Method: immunoSEQ multiplex PCR; TCRdb's copy keeps in-frame clones and lacks some. The sample has 350,000 to 400,000 clones, approximately 90% seen once. This CDR3 region has 14 residues. The germline V and J ends were trimmed by 4 bases and 3 bases, with 13 bases remaining between them. Germline V gene sequence: CDR1 MNHEY, CDR2 SMNVEV (reference sequence). The chain recombines TRBV27 with TRBJ2-7; D is unresolved. This receptor was taken from a woman under 30 who had recovered from COVID-19. The sequenced material came from PBMCs or T cells enriched from blood (not recorded which). CDR3 in amino acids: CASSSYVEYYEQYF. The CDR3, as DNA: TGTGCCAGCAGTTCGTACGTGGAGTACTACGAGCAGTACTTC.